This T cell receptor beta chain is from a study of Graves' ophthalmopathy and Graves' hyperthyroidism. Broader study findings: Ophthalmopathy cases were distinguished from stable hyperthyroidism by a 13-signature model, reaching approximately 87% sensitivity and approximately 81% specificity.

A note on this clonotype: Its antigen remains unknown.

The germline CDR1 and CDR2 sequences are SQVTM and ANQGSEA. V was cut by 8 bases and J by 4 bases, with 17 bases left in between. The CDR3 has 13 residues. The TCR beta CDR3 regions underwent amplification from RNA transcripts. HTBI primers served in a first-round RT-PCR, which a second-round multiplex PCR followed. Each CDR3 protein is one row after TCRdb ran MiXCR on the multiplex PCR reads. The data hold under 200,000 distinct CDR3 sequences, with approximately 38% observed a single time. Diagnosis relied on clinical symptoms, serum thyroxine, TRAb, thyroid ultrasound and orbital computed tomography.

This clonotype originated in a woman aged 40 to 50 with Graves' ophthalmopathy. The V call is TRBV29-1, the J call TRBJ1-2; D is perhaps TRBD1 (5 bases). The specimen was peripheral blood. The CDR3 loop is CSYGGGSGYGYTF. In nucleotides, the CDR3 is TGCAGCTATGGGGGTGGATCAGGCTATGGCTACACCTTC.